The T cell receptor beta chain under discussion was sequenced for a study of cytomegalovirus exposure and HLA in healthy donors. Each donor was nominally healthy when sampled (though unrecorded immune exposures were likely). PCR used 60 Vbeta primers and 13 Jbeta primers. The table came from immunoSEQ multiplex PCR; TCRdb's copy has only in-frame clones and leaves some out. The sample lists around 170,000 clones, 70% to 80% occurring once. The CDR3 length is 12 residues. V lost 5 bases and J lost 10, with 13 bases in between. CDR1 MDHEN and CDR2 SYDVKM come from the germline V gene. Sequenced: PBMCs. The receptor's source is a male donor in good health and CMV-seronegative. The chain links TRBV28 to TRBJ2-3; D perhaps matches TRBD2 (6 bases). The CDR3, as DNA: TGTGCCAGCAGTCAGGCGGGGTTTCCGCAGTATTTT. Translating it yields CASSQAGFPQYF.